This TCR beta chain stems from a study of cytomegalovirus exposure and HLA in healthy donors. Whole-study findings and limits: Both high specificity and high sensitivity reportedly marked the classifier's diagnosis of cytomegalovirus status. Earlier analysis found most TCR beta V segments productive about 87% or about 30% of the time.

There are 15 residues in the CDR3. J was trimmed by 6 bases and V by 2 bases; bases with no gene match: 9. Germline V gene lookup returns CDR1 SEHNR and CDR2 FQNEAQ (reference sequence). As concerns this clone: No antigen is known for it.

The study ran its PCR with 60 Vbeta and 13 Jbeta primers. The method was immunoSEQ multiplex PCR; TCRdb's version includes in-frame clones alone and lacks a portion of them. Of 160,000 or so clones listed, approximately 81% are singletons. The chain uses TRBV7-9 and TRBJ2-7; 8 bases line up with TRBD2. The clonotype was recovered from a man younger than 45 in good health and CMV-seronegative. Sequenced material: PBMCs. CDR3 region: CASSLRGGTPPEQYF. As DNA, the CDR3 is TGTGCCAGCAGCTTACGGGGGGGAACCCCCCCCGAGCAGTACTTC.